This record covers a single T cell receptor beta chain. The antigen is undetermined. Trimming pared 0 bases from V and 4 bases from J, leaving 15 bases between. The germline V gene has CDR1 LNHNV and CDR2 YYDKDF (reference sequence). This CDR3 contains 16 residues. Assay used: immunoSEQ multiplex PCR; TCRdb lists only in-frame clones, some missing. The data contain some 64,000 clones, more than 75% of them seen just once; the ten biggest clones take up roughly 17%. The data were taken from a study of T cell responses to AZD1222 COVID-19 vaccine. About the research overall: Researchers grouped second doses given at about 4 or about 12 weeks into one pool. Study-wide results and caveats: No day 14 peak samples; only post-peak repertoires were characterized. Spike-specific TCR breadth and depth were elevated following two AZD1222 doses. Nearly half of unique spike-specific TCRs reportedly avoided B.1.351 and B.1.1.7 mutated regions.

This specimen was peripheral blood, taken on day 0 of AZD1222 vaccination. The TCR comes from an adult in good health. The chain recombines TRBV15 with TRBJ1-2; no clear D. The CDR3 sequence: CATSRDGQPNLYGYTF. CDR3 DNA sequence: TGTGCCACCAGCAGAGATGGGCAGCCTAACCTCTATGGCTACACCTTC. The variable domain in full, with the rest retrieved from reference TRBV15 and TRBJ1-2, is DAMVIQNPRYQVTQFGKPVTLSCSQTLNHNVMYWYQQKSSQAPKLLFHYYDKDFNNEADTPDNFQSRRPNTSFCFLDIRSPGLGDTAMYLCATSRDGQPNLYGYTFGSGTRLTVV.